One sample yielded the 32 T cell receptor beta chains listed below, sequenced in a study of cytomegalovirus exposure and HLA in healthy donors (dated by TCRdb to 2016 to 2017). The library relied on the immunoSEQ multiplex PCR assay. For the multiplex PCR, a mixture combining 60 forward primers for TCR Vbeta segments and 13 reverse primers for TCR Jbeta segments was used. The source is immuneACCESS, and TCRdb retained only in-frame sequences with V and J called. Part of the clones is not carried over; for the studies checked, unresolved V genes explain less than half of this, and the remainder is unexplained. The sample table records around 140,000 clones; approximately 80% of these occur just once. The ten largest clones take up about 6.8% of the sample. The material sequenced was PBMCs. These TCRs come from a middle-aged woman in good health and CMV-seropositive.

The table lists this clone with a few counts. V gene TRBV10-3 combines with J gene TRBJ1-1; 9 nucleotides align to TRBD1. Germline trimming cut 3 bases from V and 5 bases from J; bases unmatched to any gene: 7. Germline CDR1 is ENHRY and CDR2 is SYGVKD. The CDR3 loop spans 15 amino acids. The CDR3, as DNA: TGTGCCATCAGTGACCCAACAGGGGGCCGAACTGAAGCTTTCTTT. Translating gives CAISDPTGGRTEAFF.

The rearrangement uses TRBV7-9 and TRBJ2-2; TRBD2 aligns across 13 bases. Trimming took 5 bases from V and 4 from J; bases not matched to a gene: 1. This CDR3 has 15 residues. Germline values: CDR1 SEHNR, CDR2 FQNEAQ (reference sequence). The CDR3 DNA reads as TGTGCCAGCAGCAGGACTAGCGGGAGCACCGGGGAGCTGTTTTTT. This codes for CASSRTSGSTGELFF.

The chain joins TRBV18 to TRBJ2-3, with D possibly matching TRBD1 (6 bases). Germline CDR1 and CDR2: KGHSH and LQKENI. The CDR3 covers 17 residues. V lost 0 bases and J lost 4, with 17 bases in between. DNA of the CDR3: TGTGCCAGCTCACCACCATCTCGAGGGGGAAAGGCAGATACGCAGTATTTT. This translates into CASSPPSRGGKADTQYF. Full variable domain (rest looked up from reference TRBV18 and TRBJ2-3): NAGVMQNPRHLVRRRGQEARLRCSPMKGHSHVYWYRQLPEEGLKFMVYLQKENIIDESGMPKERFSAEFPKEGPSILRIQQVVRGDSAAYFCASSPPSRGGKADTQYFGPGTRLTVL.

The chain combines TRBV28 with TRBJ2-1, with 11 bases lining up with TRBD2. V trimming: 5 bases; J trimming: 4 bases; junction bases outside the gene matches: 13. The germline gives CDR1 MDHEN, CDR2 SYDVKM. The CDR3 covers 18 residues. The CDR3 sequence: CASSPLSGRANLYNEQFF. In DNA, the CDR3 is TGTGCCAGCAGTCCTCTTAGCGGGAGGGCAAATTTATACAATGAGCAGTTCTTC.

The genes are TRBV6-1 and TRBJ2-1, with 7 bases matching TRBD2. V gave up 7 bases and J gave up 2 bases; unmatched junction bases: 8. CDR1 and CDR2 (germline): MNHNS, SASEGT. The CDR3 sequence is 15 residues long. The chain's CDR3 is CASTPGTIPYNEQFF. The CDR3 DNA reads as TGTGCCAGCACCCCCGGGACTATTCCCTACAATGAGCAGTTCTTC.

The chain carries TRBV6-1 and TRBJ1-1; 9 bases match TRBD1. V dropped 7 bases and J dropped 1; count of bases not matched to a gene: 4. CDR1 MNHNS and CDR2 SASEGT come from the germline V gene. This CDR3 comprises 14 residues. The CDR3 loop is CASIPTGGNTEAFF. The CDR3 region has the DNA TGTGCCAGCATCCCGACAGGGGGGAACACTGAAGCTTTCTTT.

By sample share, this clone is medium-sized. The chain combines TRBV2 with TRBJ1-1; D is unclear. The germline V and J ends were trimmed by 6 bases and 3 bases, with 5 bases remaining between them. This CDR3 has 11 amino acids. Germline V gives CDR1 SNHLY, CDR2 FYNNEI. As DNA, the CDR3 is TGTGCCAGCAGCTACGACACTGAAGCTTTCTTT. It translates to CASSYDTEAFF. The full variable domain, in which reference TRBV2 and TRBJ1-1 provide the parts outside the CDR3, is EPEVTQTPSHQVTQMGQEVILRCVPISNHLYFYWYRQILGQKVEFLVSFYNNEISEKSEIFDDQFSVERPDGSNFTLKIRSTKLEDSAMYFCASSYDTEAFFGQGTRLTVV.

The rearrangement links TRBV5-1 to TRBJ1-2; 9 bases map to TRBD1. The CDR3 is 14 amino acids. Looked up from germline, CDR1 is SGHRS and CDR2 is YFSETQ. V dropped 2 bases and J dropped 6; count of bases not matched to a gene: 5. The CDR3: CASSFSGQGDGYTF. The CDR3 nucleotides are TGCGCCAGCAGCTTTTCGGGACAGGGCGATGGCTACACCTTC.

This CDR3 reads CASSHVLSQGLIYEQYF. CDR3 DNA sequence: TGTGCCAGCAGCCATGTCCTTAGCCAGGGGCTGATCTACGAGCAGTACTTC. The chain couples TRBV4-2 to TRBJ2-7; tentatively, D is TRBD1 (6 bases). The CDR3 sequence is 17 residues long. Germline CDR1 LGHNA, CDR2 YNFKEQ. Trimming removed 3 bases from V and 3 bases from J, with 21 bases in between.

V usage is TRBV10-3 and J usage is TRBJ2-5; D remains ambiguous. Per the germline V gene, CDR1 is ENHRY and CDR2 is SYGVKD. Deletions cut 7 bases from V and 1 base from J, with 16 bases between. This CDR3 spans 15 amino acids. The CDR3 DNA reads TGTGCCATCAAGAACCCCCTCGGCGGCCAAGAGACCCAGTACTTC. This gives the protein CAIKNPLGGQETQYF.

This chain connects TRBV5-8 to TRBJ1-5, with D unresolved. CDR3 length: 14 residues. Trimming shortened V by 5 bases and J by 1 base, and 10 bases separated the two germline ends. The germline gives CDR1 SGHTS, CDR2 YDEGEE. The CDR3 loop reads CASRLDQSNQPQHF. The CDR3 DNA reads TGTGCCAGCAGGCTAGACCAGAGCAATCAGCCCCAGCATTTT. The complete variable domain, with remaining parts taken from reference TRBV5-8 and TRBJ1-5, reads EAGVTQSPTHLIKTRGQQATLRCSPISGHTSVYWYQQALGLGLQFLLWYDEGEERNRGNFPPRFSGRQFPNYSSELNVNALELEDSALYLCASRLDQSNQPQHFGDGTRLSIL.

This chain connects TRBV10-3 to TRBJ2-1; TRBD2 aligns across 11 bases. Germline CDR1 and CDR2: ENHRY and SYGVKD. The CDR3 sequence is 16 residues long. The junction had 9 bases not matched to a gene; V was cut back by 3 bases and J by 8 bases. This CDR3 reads CAISDPLTSGNDEQFF. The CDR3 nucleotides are TGTGCCATCAGTGACCCCCTGACTAGCGGGAACGATGAGCAGTTCTTC.

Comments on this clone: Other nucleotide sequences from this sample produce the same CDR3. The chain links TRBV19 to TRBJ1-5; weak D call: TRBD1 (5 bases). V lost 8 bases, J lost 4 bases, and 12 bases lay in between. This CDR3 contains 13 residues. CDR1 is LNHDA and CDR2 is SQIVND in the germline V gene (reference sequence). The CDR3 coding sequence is TGTGCCAGTTCGGGACGGGAGAATCAGCCCCAGCATTTT. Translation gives CASSGRENQPQHF.

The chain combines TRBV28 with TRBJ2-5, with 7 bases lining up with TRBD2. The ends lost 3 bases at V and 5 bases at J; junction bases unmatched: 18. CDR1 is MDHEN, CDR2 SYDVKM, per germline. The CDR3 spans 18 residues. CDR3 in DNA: TGTGCCAGCAGTTTGGGGCTAGCGGAATCTAAAGTAAAGGAGACCCAGTACTTC. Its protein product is CASSLGLAESKVKETQYF.

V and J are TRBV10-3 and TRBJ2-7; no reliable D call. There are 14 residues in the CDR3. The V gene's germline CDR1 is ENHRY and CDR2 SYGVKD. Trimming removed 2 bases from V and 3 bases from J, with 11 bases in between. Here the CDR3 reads CAISEIGPGYEQYF. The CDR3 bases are TGTGCCATCAGTGAGATTGGGCCCGGCTACGAGCAGTACTTC.

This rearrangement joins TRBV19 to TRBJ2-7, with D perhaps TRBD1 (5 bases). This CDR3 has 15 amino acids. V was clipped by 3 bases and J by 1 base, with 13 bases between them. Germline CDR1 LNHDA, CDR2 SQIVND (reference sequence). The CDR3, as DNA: TGTGCCAGTAGTATGTGGTTAGACAGTTCCTACGAGCAGTACTTC. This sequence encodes CASSMWLDSSYEQYF.

DNA for the CDR3: TGCAGCGTTGAAGCCGAAGACATGCTTTACGGCTACACCTTC. Encoded protein: CSVEAEDMLYGYTF. The chain has TRBV29-1 and TRBJ1-2, with D hard to call. Germline lookup yields CDR1 SQVTM and CDR2 ANQGSEA. The V gene lost 1 base and the J gene lost 8 bases, with 17 bases spanning the gap. The CDR3 spans 14 residues.

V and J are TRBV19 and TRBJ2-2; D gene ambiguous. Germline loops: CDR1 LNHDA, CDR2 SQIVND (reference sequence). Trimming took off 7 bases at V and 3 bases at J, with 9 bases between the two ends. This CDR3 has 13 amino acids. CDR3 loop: CASTPSYTGELFF. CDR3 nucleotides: TGTGCCAGTACCCCTAGTTACACCGGGGAGCTGTTTTTT. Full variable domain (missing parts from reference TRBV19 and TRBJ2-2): DGGITQSPKYLFRKEGQNVTLSCEQNLNHDAMYWYRQDPGQGLRLIYYSQIVNDFQKGDIAEGYSVSREKKESFPLTVTSAQKNPTAFYLCASTPSYTGELFFGEGSRLTVL.

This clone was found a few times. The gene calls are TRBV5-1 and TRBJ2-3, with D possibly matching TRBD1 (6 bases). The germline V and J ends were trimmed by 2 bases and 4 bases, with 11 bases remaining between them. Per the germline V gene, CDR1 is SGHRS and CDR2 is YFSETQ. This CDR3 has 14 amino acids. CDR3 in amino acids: CASSLGQQADTQYF. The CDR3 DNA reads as TGCGCCAGCAGCTTAGGACAGCAAGCAGATACGCAGTATTTT.

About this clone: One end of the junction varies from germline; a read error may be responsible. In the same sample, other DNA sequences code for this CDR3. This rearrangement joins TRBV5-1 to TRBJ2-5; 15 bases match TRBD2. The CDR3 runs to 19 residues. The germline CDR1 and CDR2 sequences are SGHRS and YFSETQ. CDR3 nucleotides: TGCGCCAGCAGCTTGGCCATTGGACTAGCGGGAGGGGAGGCGGAGACTCAGTACTTC. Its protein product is CASSLAIGLAGGEAETQYF.

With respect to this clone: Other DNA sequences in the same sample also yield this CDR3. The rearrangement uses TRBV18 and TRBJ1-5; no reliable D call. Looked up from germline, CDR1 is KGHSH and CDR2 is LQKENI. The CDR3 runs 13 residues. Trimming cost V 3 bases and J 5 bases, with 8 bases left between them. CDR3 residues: CASSPELDQPQHF. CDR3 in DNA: TGTGCCAGCTCACCCGAGTTAGATCAGCCCCAGCATTTT.

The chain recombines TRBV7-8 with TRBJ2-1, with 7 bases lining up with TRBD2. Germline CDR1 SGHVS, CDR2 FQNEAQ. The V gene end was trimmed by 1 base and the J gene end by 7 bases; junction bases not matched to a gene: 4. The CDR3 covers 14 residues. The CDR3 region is CASSLVAGENEQFF. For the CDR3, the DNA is TGTGCCAGCAGCTTAGTGGCGGGAGAAAATGAGCAGTTCTTC.

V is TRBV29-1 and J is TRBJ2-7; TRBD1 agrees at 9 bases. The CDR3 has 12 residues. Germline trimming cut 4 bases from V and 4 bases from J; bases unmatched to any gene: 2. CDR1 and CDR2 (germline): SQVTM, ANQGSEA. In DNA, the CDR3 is TGCAGCGTTGGACAGGGGGAGTACGAGCAGTACTTC. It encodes CSVGQGEYEQYF.

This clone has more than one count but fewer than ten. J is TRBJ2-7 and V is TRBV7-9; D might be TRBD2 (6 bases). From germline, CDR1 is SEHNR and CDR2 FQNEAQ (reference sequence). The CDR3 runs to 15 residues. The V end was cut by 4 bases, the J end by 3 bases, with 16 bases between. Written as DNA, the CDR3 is TGTGCCAGCAGCTCGGGGGAGAGGCCCCGCTACGAGCAGTACTTC. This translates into CASSSGERPRYEQYF.

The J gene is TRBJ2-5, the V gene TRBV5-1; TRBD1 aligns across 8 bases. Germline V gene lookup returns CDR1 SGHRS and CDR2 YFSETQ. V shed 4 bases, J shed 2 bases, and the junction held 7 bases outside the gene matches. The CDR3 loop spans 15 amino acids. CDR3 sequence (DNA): TGCGCCAGCAGCGGCGGGACAGGCCAACAAGAGACCCAGTACTTC. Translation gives CASSGGTGQQETQYF. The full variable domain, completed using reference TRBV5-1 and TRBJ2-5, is KAGVTQTPRYLIKTRGQQVTLSCSPISGHRSVSWYQQTPGQGLQFLFEYFSETQRNKGNFPGRFSGRQFSNSRSEMNVSTLELGDSALYLCASSGGTGQQETQYFGPGTRLLVL.

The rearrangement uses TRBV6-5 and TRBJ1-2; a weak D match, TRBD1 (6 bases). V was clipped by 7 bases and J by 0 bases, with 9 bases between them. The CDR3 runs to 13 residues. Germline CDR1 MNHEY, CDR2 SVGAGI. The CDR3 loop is CASNQGTNYGYTF. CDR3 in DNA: TGTGCCAGCAACCAGGGGACTAACTATGGCTACACCTTC.

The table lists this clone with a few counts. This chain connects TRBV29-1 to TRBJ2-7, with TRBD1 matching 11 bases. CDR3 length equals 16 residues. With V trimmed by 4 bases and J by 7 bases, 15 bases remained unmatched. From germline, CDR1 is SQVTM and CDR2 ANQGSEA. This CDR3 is CSVGVLDRGPFGEQYF. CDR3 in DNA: TGCAGCGTTGGGGTTTTGGACAGGGGGCCTTTTGGAGAGCAGTACTTC.

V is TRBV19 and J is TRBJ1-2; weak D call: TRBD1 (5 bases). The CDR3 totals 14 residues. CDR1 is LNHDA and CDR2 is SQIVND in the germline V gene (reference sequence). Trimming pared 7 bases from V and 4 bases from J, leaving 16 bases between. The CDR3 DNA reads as TGTGCCAGTAACCCGGGGGTTAACGGCTATGGCTACACCTTC. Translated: CASNPGVNGYGYTF.

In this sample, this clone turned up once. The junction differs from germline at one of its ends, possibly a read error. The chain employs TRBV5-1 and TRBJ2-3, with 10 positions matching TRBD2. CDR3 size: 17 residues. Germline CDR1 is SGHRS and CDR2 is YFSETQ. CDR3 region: CAGSLTLAGEGTDTQYF. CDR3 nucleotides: TGCGCCGGCAGCTTGACTCTAGCGGGAGAGGGCACAGATACGCAGTATTTT.

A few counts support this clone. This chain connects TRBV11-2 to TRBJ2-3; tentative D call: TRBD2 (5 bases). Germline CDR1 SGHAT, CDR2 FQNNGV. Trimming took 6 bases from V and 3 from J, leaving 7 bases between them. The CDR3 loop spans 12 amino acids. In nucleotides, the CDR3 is TGTGCCAGCAGAGAGGGTACAGATACGCAGTATTTT. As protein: CASREGTDTQYF.

CDR3: CASSVGDRYYEQYF. The CDR3 DNA follows: TGTGCCAGCAGTGTCGGGGACAGATACTACGAGCAGTACTTC. The chain uses TRBV2 and TRBJ2-7; 7 bases are shared with TRBD1. Germline V gene data show CDR1 as SNHLY and CDR2 as FYNNEI. This CDR3 has 14 residues. J gave up 3 bases and V 4 bases, and 6 bases lay outside the gene matches.

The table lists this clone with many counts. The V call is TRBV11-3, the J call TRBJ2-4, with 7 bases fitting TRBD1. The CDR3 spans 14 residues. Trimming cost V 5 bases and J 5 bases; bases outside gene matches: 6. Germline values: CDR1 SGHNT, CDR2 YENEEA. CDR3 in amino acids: CASSQHRGQNIQYF. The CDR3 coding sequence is TGTGCCAGCAGCCAGCACAGGGGTCAAAACATTCAGTACTTC.